This TCR beta chain was recovered during a study of OX40 agonist ivuxolimab in advanced cancers. Concerning the study at large: Ivuxolimab, which targeted the costimulatory receptor OX40 (CD134), was an agonistic, fully human IgG2 monoclonal antibody. Of the approximately 50 dose-escalation patients, hepatocellular carcinoma was present in about 19, melanoma in some 15, renal cell carcinoma in 9 and head and neck cancer in 9. Intravenous ivuxolimab was administered to patients every 2 weeks at six dose levels: 0.01, 0.1, 0.3, 1.5, 3 and 10 mg/kg. Prior anti-PD-1, anti-PD-L1 or anti-CTLA-4 therapy was permitted, and less than 45% of dose-escalation patients had received checkpoint inhibitors. Peripheral TCRbeta sequencing was intended to test whether TCR sequence diversity was altered and clonal T-cell expansion was caused by ivuxolimab. A male proportion of roughly 80% and a mean age of approximately 55 years, ranging from roughly 23 to 85, were recorded for the dose-escalation cohort. Partial responses occurred in three dose-escalation patients, of whom one had hepatocellular carcinoma and two had cutaneous melanoma. The paper reports the monotherapy dose-escalation portion (N of about 54 patients) of the phase I ivuxolimab trial.

Turning to this clone: Its recognized antigen is unknown. One base away there is no much larger clone; base qualities are not given.

Patients with autoimmune disease history or receiving systemic immunosuppression were excluded from the trial. Peripheral blood for TCR sequencing was collected from all dose cohorts at baseline, on cycle 4 day 1, and on cycle 7 day 1. The samples were drawn from a first-in-human, open-label, multicenter phase I dose-escalation trial of ivuxolimab. Adults with locally advanced or metastatic head and neck squamous cell, hepatocellular, melanoma or renal cell carcinoma were enrolled in the trial. Before TCR sequencing, CD4+ T cells and CD8+ T cells were sorted from peripheral blood as separate populations. The CDR3 has 14 amino acids, counting the end cysteine and phenylalanine. The read is trimmed to its CDR3 DNA, 42 bases read in frame from base 1. Reading the germline V gene gives CDR1 KGHSH and CDR2 LQKENI. V has 4 bases trimmed and J has 2 bases trimmed; junction bases matching no gene number 4.

To sequence the TCRbeta CDR3 region, genomic DNA was isolated from the sorted cells. TCRbeta CDR3 regions were sequenced using the immunoSEQ Assay. Sourced from immuneACCESS, this table was stored by TCRdb with only in-frame sequences that have V and J called. A share of the clones is absent; for the studies checked, an unresolved V gene accounts for under half, and the remainder has no known explanation. This sample lists 70,000 to 80,000 clones; 65% to 85% were detected once. The top ten constitute over 3.5% of the sample. Findings and caveats that apply to the study as a whole: After ivuxolimab, more expanded clones were found on average in CD8+ T cells than in CD4+ T cells. In the 0.1-3.0 mg/kg groups, partial responders were among the patients with the lowest normalized peripheral clonal expansion, particularly in CD8+ T cells. At doses of 0.1 to 3.0 mg/kg, clonal expansion of both CD4+ and CD8+ T cells in blood was seen between baseline and week 6. Low levels of normalized T-cell clonal expansion were also seen in some patients who did not respond. Which antigens the clonally expanded peripheral T cells were specific for was not determined.

The chain joins TRBV18 to TRBJ2-5; 7 bases in the middle match TRBD1. This TCR was sampled from an adult with an advanced solid tumor such as melanoma, head and neck, liver or kidney cancer. Material: CD4+ or CD8+ T cells sorted from blood, obtained in a trial of the OX40 agonist ivuxolimab. The sequenced DNA: TGTGCCAGCTCACTACAGGGGAAGCAAGAGACCCAGTACTTC. This codes for CASSLQGKQETQYF.